The rows below give T cell receptor beta chains drawn from one sample of a study of blood T cell repertoires in COVID-19. Assay: immunoSEQ multiplex PCR; the TCRdb copy retains only in-frame clones and omits some. The sample lists roughly 240,000 clones, around four fifths seen once, with around 1.9% in the top ten. Sequencing was done on a sample of peripheral blood. These receptors all come from an elderly woman with acute or convalescent COVID-19. Each CDR3 is given with its conserved first and last residue.

j_gene	v_gene	CDR3aa
TRBJ1-5	TRBV3-1/TRBV3-2	CASSQSELKGGQHF
TRBJ2-3	TRBV24-1	CATSDSGGRTDTQYF
TRBJ2-2	TRBV14	CASRRGRSIGELFF
TRBJ2-2	TRBV30	CAWRGTGVGGELFF
TRBJ1-1	TRBV5-4	CASSLGRRQINTEAFF
TRBJ1-2	TRBV12-3/TRBV12-4	CASSYGGNYGYTF
TRBJ2-5	TRBV5-6	CASSLPSGETQYF
TRBJ2-1	TRBV12-3/TRBV12-4	CASSLLAFEQFF
TRBJ2-7	TRBV28	CASNPTRTSGSYEQYF
TRBJ2-4	TRBV5-1	CASSFGQGQNIQYF
TRBJ2-3	TRBV5-6	CASTFLGGGYSTDTQYF
TRBJ2-3	TRBV6-2/TRBV6-3	CASSLGDRGRTDTQYF
TRBJ1-2	TRBV3-1/TRBV3-2	CASSQRTAPLYGYTF
TRBJ2-1	TRBV10-3	CAIWASGNREQFF
TRBJ1-5	TRBV2	CASREAGTFEDQPQHF
TRBJ2-7	TRBV5-5	CASSLALYEQYF
TRBJ1-3	TRBV7-2	CASSLVRQGSSSGNTIYF
TRBJ2-1	TRBV28	CASSRGGPSSYNEQFF
TRBJ1-2	TRBV7-9	CASSRAENGYTF
TRBJ2-5	TRBV3-1/TRBV3-2	CASSYTGTRKETQYF
TRBJ1-1	TRBV29-1	CSVGQRNTEAFF
TRBJ1-5	TRBV7-8	CASSSGQVANQPQHF
TRBJ1-5	TRBV6-5	CASSTTGDNQPQHF
TRBJ2-5	TRBV7-8	CASSLRTSGGQKETQYF
TRBJ1-1	TRBV12-3/TRBV12-4	CATRTGNTEAFF
TRBJ1-4	TRBV5-5	CASSIGTGPTNEKLFF
TRBJ2-1	TRBV18	CASSPGLASDEQFF
TRBJ1-4	TRBV7-9	CASSADREFSEKLFF
TRBJ1-1	TRBV7-2	CASSFTPRRTEAFF
TRBJ1-2	TRBV4-1	CASSQDGSGRTYGGYTF
TRBJ2-5	TRBV3-1/TRBV3-2	CASSLNGETQYF
TRBJ1-5	TRBV7-9	CASSQGQGRGNQPQHF
TRBJ1-1	TRBV28	CASSLVKRNTEAFF
TRBJ1-5	TRBV5-8	CASSSDGNQPQHF
TRBJ1-4	TRBV28	CASSLTGNEKLFF
TRBJ1-2	TRBV7-2	CASSFGQGEDGYTF
TRBJ1-1	TRBV5-6	CASSFREYTEAFF
TRBJ1-1	TRBV7-2	CASSPRMSEAFF
TRBJ2-5	TRBV7-2	CASSRGLAGQETQYF
TRBJ1-2	TRBV5-4	CASSFTGPAGYTF
TRBJ1-2	TRBV7-2	CASSPEGATNYGYTF
TRBJ1-3	TRBV28	CASRGGTGSGNTIYF
TRBJ1-1	TRBV7-6	CASSLLDTSTEAFF
TRBJ1-1	TRBV3-1/TRBV3-2	CASSSQGIPNTEAFF
TRBJ2-3	TRBV9	CASSVRAAGPADTQYF
TRBJ1-1	TRBV6-2/TRBV6-3	CASSHSSNTEAFF
TRBJ2-3	TRBV11-3	CASSLGTGTGRTDTQYF
TRBJ2-2	TRBV12-3/TRBV12-4	CASSLGAGELFF
TRBJ2-7	TRBV29-1	CSVESGLAEGWRYF
TRBJ1-5	TRBV28	CASSSTQGTQQPQHF
TRBJ2-1	TRBV7-3	CASSRMGDRINEQFF
TRBJ1-1	TRBV9	CASSVTKNTEAFF
TRBJ2-2	TRBV5-3	CARSSDRGHTGELFF
TRBJ2-1	TRBV25-1	CASSGLVGYNEQFF
TRBJ1-4	TRBV19	CASTHGQGSLEKLFF